This T cell receptor beta chain was identified during a study of blood T cell repertoires in COVID-19. Profiling relied on immunoSEQ multiplex PCR, and the TCRdb table lists in-frame clones only, not all of them. The sample holds more than 250,000 clones, approximately 88% seen once. The length of the CDR3 is 14 residues. Germline V gene data show CDR1 as MNHEY and CDR2 as SMNVEV (reference sequence). V gave up 10 bases and J gave up 7 bases, with 23 bases separating them. The chain joins TRBV27 to TRBJ2-7, with D possibly being TRBD1 (6 bases). Sequenced sample: peripheral blood. This sequence originates from a young man who had recovered from COVID-19. The CDR3 is CAKTGSRGMGEQYF. In nucleotides, the CDR3 is TGTGCCAAAACGGGGTCCAGGGGAATGGGTGAGCAGTACTTC.